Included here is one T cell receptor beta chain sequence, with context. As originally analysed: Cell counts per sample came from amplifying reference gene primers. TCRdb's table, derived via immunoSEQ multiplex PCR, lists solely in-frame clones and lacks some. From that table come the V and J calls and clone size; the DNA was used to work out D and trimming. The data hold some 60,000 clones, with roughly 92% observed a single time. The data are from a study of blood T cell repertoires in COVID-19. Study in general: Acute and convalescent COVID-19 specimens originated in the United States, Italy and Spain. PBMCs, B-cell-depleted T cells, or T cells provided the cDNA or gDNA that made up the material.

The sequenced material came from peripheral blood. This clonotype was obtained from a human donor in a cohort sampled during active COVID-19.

The CDR3 nucleotides are TGTGCTAGTGGTTTGGAGCAGGGAGGGAATGAGCAGTTCTTC. Residues: CASGLEQGGNEQFF. The chain carries TRBV12-5 and TRBJ2-1, with 7 bases lining up with TRBD2. Losses at the gene ends were 1 base for V and 7 bases for J; bases not matched to a gene: 4. Germline CDR1 reads LGHNT; CDR2 reads FRNRAP. The CDR3 extends over 14 amino acids. The whole variable domain, remainder taken from reference TRBV12-5 and TRBJ2-1, is DARVTQTPRHKVTEMGQEVTMRCQPILGHNTVFWYRQTMMQGLELLAYFRNRAPLDDSGMPKDRFSAEMPDATLATLKIQPSEPRDSAVYFCASGLEQGGNEQFFGPGTRLTVL.